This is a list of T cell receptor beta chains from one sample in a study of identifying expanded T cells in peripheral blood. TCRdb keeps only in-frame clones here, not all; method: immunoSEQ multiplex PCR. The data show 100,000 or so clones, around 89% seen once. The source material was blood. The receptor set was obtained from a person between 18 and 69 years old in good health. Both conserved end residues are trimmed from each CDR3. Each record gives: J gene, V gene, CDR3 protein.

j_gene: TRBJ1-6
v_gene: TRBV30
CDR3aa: AWSPRDSPLH

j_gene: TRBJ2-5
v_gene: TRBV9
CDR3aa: ASSVARTQETQY

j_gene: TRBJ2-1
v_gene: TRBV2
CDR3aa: ASKGQGHEQF

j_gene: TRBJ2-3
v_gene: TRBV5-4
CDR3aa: ASSLDTGGIADTQY

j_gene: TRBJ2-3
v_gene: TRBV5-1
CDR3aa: ASTRGQLTDTQY

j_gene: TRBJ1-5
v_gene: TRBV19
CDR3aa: ASSIQGLQPQH

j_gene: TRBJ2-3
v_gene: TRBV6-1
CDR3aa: ASSELPSGGADTQY

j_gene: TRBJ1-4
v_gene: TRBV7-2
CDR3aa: ASSLDRGGTNEKLF

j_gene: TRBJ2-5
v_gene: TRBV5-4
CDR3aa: ASSLRLAGVSETQY

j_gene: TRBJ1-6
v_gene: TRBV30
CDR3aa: AWSTGGGRWISSYNSPLH

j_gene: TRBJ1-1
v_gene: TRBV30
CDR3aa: ASERGHTEAF